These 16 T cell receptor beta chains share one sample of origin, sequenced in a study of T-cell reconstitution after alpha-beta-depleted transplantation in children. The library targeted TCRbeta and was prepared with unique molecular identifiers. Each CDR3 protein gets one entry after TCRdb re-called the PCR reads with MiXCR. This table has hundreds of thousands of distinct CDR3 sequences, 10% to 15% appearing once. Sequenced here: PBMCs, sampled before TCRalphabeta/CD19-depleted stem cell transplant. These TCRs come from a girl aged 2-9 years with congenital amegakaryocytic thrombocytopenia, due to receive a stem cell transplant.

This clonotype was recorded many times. The CDR3 coding sequence is TGCAGTGCTTTTAAGGGGGGTGAAAAACTGTTTTTT. Protein sequence: CSAFKGGEKLFF. This chain links TRBV20-1 with TRBJ1-4; a possible D gene is TRBD1 (6 bases). CDR3 length equals 12 residues. With 5 bases removed from V and 7 bases from J, the gap between germline ends came to 11 bases. The germline CDR1 and CDR2 sequences are DFQATT and SNEGSKA (reference sequence).

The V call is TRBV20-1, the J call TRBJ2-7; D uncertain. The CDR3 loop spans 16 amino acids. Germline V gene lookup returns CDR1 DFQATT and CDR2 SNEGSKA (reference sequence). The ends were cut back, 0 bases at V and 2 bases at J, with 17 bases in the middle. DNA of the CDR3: TGCAGTGCTAGAGATGGCCCGGGTTTACCTACCTACGAGCAGTACTTC. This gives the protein CSARDGPGLPTYEQYF.

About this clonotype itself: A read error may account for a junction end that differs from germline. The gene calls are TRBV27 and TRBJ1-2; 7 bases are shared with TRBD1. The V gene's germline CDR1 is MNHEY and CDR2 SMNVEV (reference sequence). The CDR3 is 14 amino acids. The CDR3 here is CGSSSRTGAYGYTF. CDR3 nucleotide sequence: TGTGGCAGCAGTTCCCGGACAGGCGCCTATGGCTACACCTTC.

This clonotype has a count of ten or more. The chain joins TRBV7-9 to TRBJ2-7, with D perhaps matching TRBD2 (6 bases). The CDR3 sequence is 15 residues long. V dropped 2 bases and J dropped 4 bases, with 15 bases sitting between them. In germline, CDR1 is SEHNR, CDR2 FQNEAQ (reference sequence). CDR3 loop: CASSLKGTGVYEQYF. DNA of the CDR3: TGTGCCAGCAGCTTAAAGGGGACTGGGGTATACGAGCAGTACTTC.

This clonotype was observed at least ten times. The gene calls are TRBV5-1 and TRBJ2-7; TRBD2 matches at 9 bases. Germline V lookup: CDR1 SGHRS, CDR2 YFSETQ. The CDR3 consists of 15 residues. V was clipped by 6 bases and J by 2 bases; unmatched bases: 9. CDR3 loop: CASTRGASGTYEQYF. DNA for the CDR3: TGCGCCAGCACCCGGGGGGCTAGCGGGACCTACGAGCAGTACTTC.

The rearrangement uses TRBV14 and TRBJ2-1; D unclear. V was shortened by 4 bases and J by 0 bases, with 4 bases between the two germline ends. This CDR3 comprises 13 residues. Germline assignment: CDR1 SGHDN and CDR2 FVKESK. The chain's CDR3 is CASSRVSYNEQFF. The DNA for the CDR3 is TGTGCCAGCAGCCGGGTCTCCTACAATGAGCAGTTCTTC.

In DNA, the CDR3 is TGTGCTAGTGGTTTGCCCGTTGGATCTGAAGCTTTCTTT. Translating gives CASGLPVGSEAFF. V is TRBV12-5 and J is TRBJ1-1; D not certain. V was shortened by 2 bases and J by 6 bases, with 10 bases between the two germline ends. CDR1 LGHNT and CDR2 FRNRAP come from the germline V gene. The CDR3 runs 13 residues.

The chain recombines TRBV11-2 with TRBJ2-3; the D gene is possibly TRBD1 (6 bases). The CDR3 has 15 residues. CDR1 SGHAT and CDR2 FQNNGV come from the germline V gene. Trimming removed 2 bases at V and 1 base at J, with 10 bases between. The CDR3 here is CASSLNRQGTDTQYF. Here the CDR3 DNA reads TGTGCCAGCAGCTTAAACAGACAGGGCACAGATACGCAGTATTTT.

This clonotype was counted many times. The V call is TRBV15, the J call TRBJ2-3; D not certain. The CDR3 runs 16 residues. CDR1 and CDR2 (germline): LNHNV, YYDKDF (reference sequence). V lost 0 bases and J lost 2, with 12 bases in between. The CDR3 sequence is CATSRDRLAVTDTQYF. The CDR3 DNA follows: TGTGCCACCAGCAGAGATCGGTTGGCGGTCACAGATACGCAGTATTTT.

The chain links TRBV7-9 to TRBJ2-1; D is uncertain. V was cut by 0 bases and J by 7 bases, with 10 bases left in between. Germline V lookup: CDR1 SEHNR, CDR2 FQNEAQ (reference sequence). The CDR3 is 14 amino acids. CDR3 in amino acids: CASSLADQSNEQFF. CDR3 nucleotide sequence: TGTGCCAGCAGCTTAGCAGACCAATCAAATGAGCAGTTCTTC.

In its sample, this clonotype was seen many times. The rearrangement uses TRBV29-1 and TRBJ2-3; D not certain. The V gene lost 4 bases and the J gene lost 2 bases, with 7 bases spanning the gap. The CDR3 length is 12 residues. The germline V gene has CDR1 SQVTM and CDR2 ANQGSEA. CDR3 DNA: TGCAGCGTTGGCCAGAACACAGATACGCAGTATTTT. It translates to CSVGQNTDTQYF.

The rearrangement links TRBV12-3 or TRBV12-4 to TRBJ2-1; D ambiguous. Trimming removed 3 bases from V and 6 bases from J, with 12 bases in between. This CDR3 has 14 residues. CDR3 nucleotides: TGTGCCAGCAGTTTTGCACTCCCACCCAATGAGCAGTTCTTC. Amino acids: CASSFALPPNEQFF.

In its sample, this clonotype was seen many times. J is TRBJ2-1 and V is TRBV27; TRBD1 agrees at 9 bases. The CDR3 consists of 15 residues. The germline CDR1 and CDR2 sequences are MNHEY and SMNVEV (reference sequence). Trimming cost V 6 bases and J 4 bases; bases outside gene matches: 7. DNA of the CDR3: TGTGCCAGCAGACGAGGGACAGGGCAATACAATGAGCAGTTCTTC. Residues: CASRRGTGQYNEQFF.

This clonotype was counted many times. The CDR3 region is CASRTKNIQYF. The CDR3 DNA follows: TGTGCCAGCAGGACCAAAAACATTCAGTACTTC. The gene calls are TRBV21-1 and TRBJ2-4. TRBV21-1 is a documented pseudogene. The CDR3 extends over 11 amino acids.

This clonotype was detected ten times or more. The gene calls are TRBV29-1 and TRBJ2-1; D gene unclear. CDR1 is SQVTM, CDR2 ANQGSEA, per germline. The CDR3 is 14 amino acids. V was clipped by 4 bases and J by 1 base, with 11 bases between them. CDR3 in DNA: TGCAGCGTTGTGCAGCCCATATCCTACAATGAGCAGTTCTTC. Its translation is CSVVQPISYNEQFF.

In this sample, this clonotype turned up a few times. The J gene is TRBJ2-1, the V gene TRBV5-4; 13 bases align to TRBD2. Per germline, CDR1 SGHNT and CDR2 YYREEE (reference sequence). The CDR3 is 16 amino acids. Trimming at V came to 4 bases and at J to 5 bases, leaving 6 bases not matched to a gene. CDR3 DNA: TGTGCCAGCAGCGTGGGGACTAGCGGGACCCACAATGAGCAGTTCTTC. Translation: CASSVGTSGTHNEQFF.